Presented here are 15 T cell receptor beta chains from one specimen sequenced in a study of T cells in Graves' hyperthyroidism and ophthalmopathy. Amplified regions were TCR beta CDR3 sequences from RNA transcripts. An initial round of RT-PCR targeting the TCR CDR3 relied on the HTBI primer set. One entry per CDR3 protein results from TCRdb running MiXCR on the multiplex PCR reads. The sample records 300,000 to 400,000 distinct CDR3 sequences, about 15% being singletons. Sequenced input: blood. The receptors were sampled from a woman younger than 45 with Graves' ophthalmopathy.

The chain joins TRBV7-2 to TRBJ2-3, with D perhaps matching TRBD2 (5 bases). The ends were cut back, 0 bases at V and 1 base at J, with 11 bases in the middle. The germline V gene encodes CDR1 SGHTA and CDR2 FQGNSA. The CDR3 is 16 amino acids. CDR3 DNA sequence: TGTGCCAGCAGCTTAGCGCTGGGAGTAGGCACAGATACGCAGTATTTT. This translates into CASSLALGVGTDTQYF.

This clonotype was recorded at least ten times. The chain links TRBV20-1 to TRBJ2-7; 10 bases match TRBD2. The trim removed 1 base at V and 0 bases at J, leaving 3 bases unmatched. In germline, CDR1 is DFQATT, CDR2 SNEGSKA (reference sequence). The CDR3 spans 15 residues. The CDR3, as DNA: TGCAGTGCTAGAGGGACTAGCGGATTCTCCTACGAGCAGTACTTC. As protein: CSARGTSGFSYEQYF.

This clonotype showed up just a few times. The rearrangement links TRBV11-2 to TRBJ2-1, with 9 bases that match TRBD2. Germline V gene sequence: CDR1 SGHAT, CDR2 FQNNGV. The junction had 4 bases not matched to a gene; V was cut back by 2 bases and J by 5 bases. The CDR3 runs 15 residues. The CDR3 loop is CASSLLAGINNEQFF. CDR3 bases: TGTGCCAGCAGCTTACTAGCGGGGATAAACAATGAGCAGTTCTTC.

This clonotype has ten or more counts. The chain links TRBV20-1 to TRBJ1-2; D is perhaps TRBD1 (5 bases). Per the germline V gene, CDR1 is DFQATT and CDR2 is SNEGSKA (reference sequence). The V and J ends lost 0 bases and 4 bases respectively, with 12 bases between them. CDR3 length: 14 residues. The CDR3 DNA follows: TGCAGTGCTAGAGATCTGCGGGGGGGCTATGGCTACACCTTC. It translates to CSARDLRGGYGYTF.

This clonotype showed up many times. The rearrangement joins TRBV24-1 to TRBJ2-2, with 7 bases lining up with TRBD1. V gave up 8 bases and J gave up 3 bases; unmatched junction bases: 5. Germline-derived CDR1 and CDR2 are KGHDR and SFDVKD. The CDR3 length is 14 residues. CDR3 residues: CATKSGTDTGELFF. CDR3 nucleotides: TGTGCCACCAAATCCGGGACAGACACCGGGGAGCTGTTTTTT.

This clonotype was picked up many times. V gene TRBV20-1 combines with J gene TRBJ2-1; 11 bases agree with TRBD2. There are 15 residues in the CDR3. Trimming took 2 bases from V and 5 from J; bases not matched to a gene: 5. CDR1 and CDR2 (germline): DFQATT, SNEGSKA (reference sequence). CDR3 in DNA: TGCAGTGCTAGACTAGCGGGGGGCGGAGACAATGAGCAGTTCTTC. The encoded protein is CSARLAGGGDNEQFF.

This chain links TRBV24-1 with TRBJ1-2, with TRBD1 as a possible D gene (5 bases). CDR3 length: 12 residues. Germline-derived CDR1 and CDR2 are KGHDR and SFDVKD. V was cut by 6 bases and J by 2 bases, with 6 bases left in between. CDR3 residues: CATSPGNYGYTF. Here the CDR3 DNA reads TGTGCCACCAGTCCAGGGAACTATGGCTACACCTTC.

This clonotype has only a few counts. The CDR3 DNA sequence: TGCAGTGCTACGGGCGGGGGCCTAGCCAAAAACATTCAGTACTTC. This codes for CSATGGGLAKNIQYF. The chain is built from TRBV20-1 and TRBJ2-4; D may be TRBD2 (7 bases). Trimming cost V 4 bases and J 0 bases, with 13 bases left between them. The CDR3 runs to 15 residues. Germline V gene data show CDR1 as DFQATT and CDR2 as SNEGSKA (reference sequence).

This clonotype was seen more than once but under ten times. V and J are TRBV19 and TRBJ1-2; possibly TRBD1 for D (5 bases). V lost 4 bases to trimming and J lost 0 bases, with 18 bases between them. CDR1 is LNHDA and CDR2 is SQIVND in the germline V gene (reference sequence). CDR3 length: 17 amino acids. Written as DNA, the CDR3 is TGTGCCAGTAGTACTCGTCCCACGGGACGGGCTAACTATGGCTACACCTTC. Its translation: CASSTRPTGRANYGYTF.

The chain joins TRBV29-1 to TRBJ1-4; D gene uncertain. CDR1 is SQVTM and CDR2 is ANQGSEA in the germline V gene. The CDR3 totals 13 residues. With 5 bases removed from V and 10 bases from J, the gap between germline ends came to 17 bases. CDR3 nucleotide sequence: TGCAGCGTTAGCCAGGCCTCACCGCGAAAACTGTTTTTT. The encoded protein is CSVSQASPRKLFF.

There are many counts of this clonotype. The V call is TRBV10-3, the J call TRBJ1-4; 7 positions agree with TRBD1. The CDR3 is made up of 15 amino acids. Losses at the gene ends were 2 bases for V and 4 bases for J; bases not matched to a gene: 4. CDR1 and CDR2 (germline): ENHRY, SYGVKD. CDR3 sequence: CAISEAGQLNEKLFF. In DNA, the CDR3 is TGTGCCATCAGTGAGGCGGGACAGCTTAATGAAAAACTGTTTTTT.

This clonotype was recorded many times. The chain recombines TRBV28 with TRBJ1-6, with D unresolved. Looked up from germline, CDR1 is MDHEN and CDR2 is SYDVKM. The CDR3 is made up of 18 amino acids. Trimming pared 3 bases from V and 0 bases from J, leaving 15 bases between. CDR3 loop: CASSLRPGRSSYNSPLHF. The CDR3 DNA reads TGTGCCAGCAGTTTGCGCCCGGGCCGCAGCTCCTATAATTCACCCCTCCACTTT.

This clonotype occurred a few times. The chain combines TRBV6-1 with TRBJ2-2, with 7 nucleotides matching TRBD1. This CDR3 has 14 amino acids. V dropped 7 bases and J dropped 7; count of bases not matched to a gene: 9. Germline V gene data show CDR1 as MNHNS and CDR2 as SASEGT. The CDR3 sequence is CASTGHRGYGELFF. The CDR3 DNA is TGTGCCAGCACCGGGCACAGGGGCTACGGGGAGCTGTTTTTT.

This clonotype was seen a handful of times. V usage is TRBV6-5 and J usage is TRBJ1-6; 7 positions match TRBD1. Germline CDR1 reads MNHEY; CDR2 reads SVGAGI. The length of the CDR3 is 15 residues. The trim removed 0 bases at V and 7 bases at J, leaving 3 bases unmatched. CDR3 protein: CASSYSAGGNSPLHF. The CDR3 DNA is TGTGCCAGCAGTTACTCTGCAGGGGGAAATTCACCCCTCCACTTT.

There are a few counts of this clonotype. The chain joins TRBV19 to TRBJ1-5; possible D gene TRBD1, 6 bases. Trimming took 6 bases from V and 7 from J, leaving 19 bases between them. The germline CDR1 and CDR2 sequences are LNHDA and SQIVND (reference sequence). This CDR3 region has 15 residues. CDR3 sequence: CASRSRGRGGQPQHF. The CDR3 region has the DNA TGTGCCAGTAGAAGTAGAGGCAGGGGAGGCCAGCCCCAGCATTTT.